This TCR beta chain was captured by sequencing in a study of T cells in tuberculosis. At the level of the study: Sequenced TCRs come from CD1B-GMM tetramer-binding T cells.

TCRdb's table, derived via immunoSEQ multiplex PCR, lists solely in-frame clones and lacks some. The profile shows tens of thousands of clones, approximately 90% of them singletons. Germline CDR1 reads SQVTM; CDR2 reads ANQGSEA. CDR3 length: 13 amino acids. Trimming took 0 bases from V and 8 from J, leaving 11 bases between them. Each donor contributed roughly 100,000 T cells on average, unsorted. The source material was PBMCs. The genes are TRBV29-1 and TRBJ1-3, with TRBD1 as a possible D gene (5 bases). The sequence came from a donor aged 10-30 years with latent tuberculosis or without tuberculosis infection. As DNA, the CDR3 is TGCAGCGTTGAAGACAGGGTCACAGACACCATATATTTT. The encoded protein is CSVEDRVTDTIYF.